This T cell receptor beta chain was recorded in a study of blood T cells in healthy people across ages. Regarding the study as a whole: Possibly confounding the expanded clonotype changes was the fact that donor CMV status was unknown. More naive CD4+ cells and higher diversity were found in long-lived than in aged donors.

Notes on this clonotype: Its antigen is still unknown.

Through a sample-barcoded 5' primer and a J-beta primer mix, a second PCR was run for roughly 7 to 12 cycles. A template-switch adaptor that had 12 random nucleotides put a tag on each cDNA molecule. TCRdb reprocessed the 5' RACE reads via MiXCR and lists one record per CDR3 protein. This sample has fewer than 950,000 distinct CDR3 sequences, with roughly 34% found just once. The V and J ends lost 5 bases and 6 bases, in that order; junction bases with no gene match: 9. Germline V gives CDR1 DFQATT, CDR2 SNEGSKA (reference sequence). CDR3 length: 13 amino acids. Every donor provided around 9.5 milliliters of peripheral blood.

The specimen sequenced was blood. The sequence was obtained from a man aged 18 to 29 in good health. The rearrangement links TRBV20-1 to TRBJ1-2, with 7 bases matching TRBD1. The chain's CDR3 is CSAQMTGMDGYTF. CDR3 in DNA: TGCAGTGCTCAAATGACAGGGATGGATGGCTACACCTTC.